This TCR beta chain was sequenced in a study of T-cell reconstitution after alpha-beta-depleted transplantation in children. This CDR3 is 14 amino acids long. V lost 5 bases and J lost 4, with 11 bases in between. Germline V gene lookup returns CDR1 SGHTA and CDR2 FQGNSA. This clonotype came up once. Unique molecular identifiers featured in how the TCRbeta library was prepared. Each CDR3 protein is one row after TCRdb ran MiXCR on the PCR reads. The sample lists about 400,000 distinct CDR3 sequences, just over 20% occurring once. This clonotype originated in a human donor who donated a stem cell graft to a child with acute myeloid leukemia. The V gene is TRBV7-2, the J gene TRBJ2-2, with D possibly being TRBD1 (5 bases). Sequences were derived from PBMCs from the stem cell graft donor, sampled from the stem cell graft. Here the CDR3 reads CASSPRVPTGELFF. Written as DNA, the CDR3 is TGTGCCAGCAGCCCCAGGGTGCCCACCGGGGAGCTGTTTTTT.